One sample yielded the 18 T cell receptor beta chains listed below, sequenced in a study of control samples from healthy donors and cancer patients. Sequenced by immunoSEQ multiplex PCR; TCRdb stores in-frame clones only, minus some. The table lists 350,000 to 450,000 clones, approximately 92% of them singletons. The sequenced material came from PBMCs. The receptors were sampled from a man aged 35 to 55 with head and neck cancer.

The rearrangement uses TRBV6-1 and TRBJ1-1; a weak D match, TRBD1 (5 bases). The V end lost 4 bases, the J end lost 1 base, and 19 bases lay between the germline ends. This CDR3 spans 17 amino acids. CDR1 and CDR2 (germline): MNHNS, SASEGT. The CDR3 here is CASSANSARVRNTEAFF. CDR3 nucleotide sequence: TGTGCCAGCAGTGCCAATTCGGCCAGGGTACGGAACACTGAAGCTTTCTTT.

A remark on this clone: The same CDR3 arises from other DNA sequences in this sample as well. The CDR3 loop is CASSIGRDQPQHF. In DNA, the CDR3 is TGTGCCAGTAGTATAGGACGGGATCAGCCCCAGCATTTT. The chain carries TRBV19 and TRBJ1-5; no reliable D call. In germline, CDR1 is LNHDA, CDR2 SQIVND (reference sequence). Trimming shortened V by 1 base and J by 5 bases, and 6 bases separated the two germline ends. CDR3 length: 13 residues.

Here the CDR3 reads CASSFGQTVYEQYF. DNA for the CDR3: TGTGCCAGCAGTTTCGGGCAGACCGTCTACGAGCAGTACTTC. This chain uses TRBV27 with TRBJ2-7; D gene ambiguous. Germline assignment: CDR1 MNHEY and CDR2 SMNVEV (reference sequence). The CDR3 covers 14 residues. Deletions cut 3 bases from V and 3 bases from J, with 12 bases between.

The chain couples TRBV6-5 to TRBJ2-2, with D tentatively TRBD2 (6 bases). V gave up 2 bases and J gave up 4 bases, with 14 bases separating them. The CDR3 is made up of 16 amino acids. Germline V gives CDR1 MNHEY, CDR2 SVGAGI. The chain's CDR3 is CASSYSRRDGTGELFF. CDR3 coding DNA: TGTGCCAGCAGTTACAGCCGGAGGGACGGCACCGGGGAGCTGTTTTTT.

The V call is TRBV2, the J call TRBJ2-1, with TRBD2 matching 8 bases. The germline V gene has CDR1 SNHLY and CDR2 FYNNEI. Trimming removed 4 bases from V and 7 bases from J; junction bases left unmatched: 9. There are 15 residues in the CDR3. This CDR3 is CASSGERGRGNEQFF. CDR3 nucleotides: TGTGCCAGCAGTGGGGAGCGGGGGCGGGGTAATGAGCAGTTCTTC. Based on the CDR3 plus reference TRBV2 and TRBJ2-1, the full variable domain is EPEVTQTPSHQVTQMGQEVILRCVPISNHLYFYWYRQILGQKVEFLVSFYNNEISEKSEIFDDQFSVERPDGSNFTLKIRSTKLEDSAMYFCASSGERGRGNEQFFGPGTRLTVL.

The J gene is TRBJ2-7, the V gene TRBV28; D perhaps matches TRBD1 (5 bases). V lost 6 bases and J lost 1, with 16 bases in between. Germline values: CDR1 MDHEN, CDR2 SYDVKM. This CDR3 has 15 residues. This chain's CDR3 is CASRTYTGLSYEQYF. The CDR3 DNA follows: TGTGCCAGCAGGACCTATACAGGTTTGTCCTACGAGCAGTACTTC.

This chain connects TRBV27 to TRBJ1-5, with TRBD1 identical over 11 bases. The germline CDR1 and CDR2 sequences are MNHEY and SMNVEV (reference sequence). The CDR3 length is 15 residues. Trimming at V came to 3 bases and at J to 5 bases, leaving 3 bases not matched to a gene. DNA of the CDR3: TGTGCCAGCAGTTTCGGGACAGGGGGTCATCAGCCCCAGCATTTT. This codes for CASSFGTGGHQPQHF.

The rearrangement uses TRBV9 and TRBJ2-3; D is uncertain. Germline V gene sequence: CDR1 SGDLS, CDR2 YYNGEE. Trimming pared 1 base from V and 1 base from J, leaving 13 bases between. This CDR3 contains 16 residues. The CDR3 DNA follows: TGTGCCAGCAGCGTAAATACATGGCAGGGCACAGATACGCAGTATTTT. Residues: CASSVNTWQGTDTQYF. Full variable domain (outside the CDR3, taken from reference TRBV9 and TRBJ2-3): DSGVTQTPKHLITATGQRVTLRCSPRSGDLSVYWYQQSLDQGLQFLIQYYNGEERAKGNILERFSAQQFPDLHSELNLSSLELGDSALYFCASSVNTWQGTDTQYFGPGTRLTVL.

Here the CDR3 reads CAWSVRVSGNTEAFF. The CDR3 DNA is TGTGCCTGGAGTGTACGGGTCTCAGGCAACACTGAAGCTTTCTTT. J is TRBJ1-1 and V is TRBV30, with D hard to call. CDR3 length: 15 residues. The germline V and J ends were trimmed by 0 bases and 2 bases, with 13 bases remaining between them. Germline V lookup: CDR1 GTSNPN, CDR2 SVGIG (reference sequence).

V gene TRBV28 combines with J gene TRBJ2-2; unclear D gene. CDR1 and CDR2 (germline): MDHEN, SYDVKM. Trimming stripped 6 bases from V and 5 bases from J, with 19 bases between. This CDR3 is 16 amino acids long. CDR3 sequence: CASSPYWGARTGELFF. The CDR3 bases are TGTGCCAGCAGCCCTTACTGGGGTGCCAGGACCGGGGAGCTGTTTTTT.

This clone was detected only once. The chain uses TRBV6-2 or TRBV6-3 and TRBJ2-7; TRBD1 agrees at 7 bases. Per the germline V gene, CDR1 is MNHEY and CDR2 is SVGEGT. CDR3 size: 15 residues. Trimming removed 5 bases from V and 3 bases from J; junction bases left unmatched: 10. For the CDR3, the DNA is TGTGCCAGCAGTGTACCGGGGACAGTAGACTACGAGCAGTACTTC. Translated, it gives CASSVPGTVDYEQYF.

The chain carries TRBV27 and TRBJ2-7; 9 nucleotides align to TRBD1. J gave up 5 bases and V 5 bases, and 10 bases lay outside the gene matches. The CDR3 runs 15 residues. The V gene's germline CDR1 is MNHEY and CDR2 SMNVEV (reference sequence). CDR3 DNA: TGTGCCAGCAGTCCTCCGGGACAGGGTGCCCACGAGCAGTACTTC. As protein: CASSPPGQGAHEQYF.

The CDR3 here is CAISTAGTGDEKLFF. DNA of the CDR3: TGTGCCATCAGTACCGCCGGGACCGGGGACGAAAAACTGTTTTTT. The chain carries TRBV10-3 and TRBJ1-4; tentatively, D is TRBD1 (5 bases). Trimming shortened V by 5 bases and J by 8 bases, and 18 bases separated the two germline ends. The CDR3 loop spans 15 amino acids. The V gene's germline CDR1 is ENHRY and CDR2 SYGVKD.

This clone appeared a single time. The chain is built from TRBV19 and TRBJ1-2; 9 nucleotides align to TRBD1. This CDR3 region has 16 residues. The germline gives CDR1 LNHDA, CDR2 SQIVND (reference sequence). After removal of 5 bases from V and 2 bases from J, the junction contained 9 bases not matched to a gene. DNA of the CDR3: TGTGCCAGTAGTCGGGGACAGGGTGAGGTAAACTATGGCTACACCTTC. It yields the protein CASSRGQGEVNYGYTF.

V gene TRBV25-1 combines with J gene TRBJ2-7; D possibly corresponds to TRBD2 (5 bases). The CDR3 is made up of 12 amino acids. Germline assignment: CDR1 MGHDK and CDR2 SYGVNS. Trimming pared 4 bases from V and 12 bases from J, leaving 16 bases between. CDR3: CASSVGEWGLYF. The CDR3 nucleotides are TGTGCCAGCAGTGTGGGAGAATGGGGTCTGTACTTC.

The V and J genes are TRBV11-2 and TRBJ2-7; perhaps TRBD2 as D (6 bases). Germline CDR1 reads SGHAT; CDR2 reads FQNNGV. V lost 7 bases to trimming and J lost 1 base, with 14 bases between them. This CDR3 has 14 amino acids. Written as DNA, the CDR3 is TGTGCCAGCACCAGGCTAGCGACTTCCTACGAGCAGTACTTC. It encodes CASTRLATSYEQYF.

This chain links TRBV9 with TRBJ2-5; D may be TRBD1 (5 bases). V lost 3 bases and J 2 bases, leaving 8 bases between the germline ends. The CDR3 sequence is 13 residues long. Germline V gene data show CDR1 as SGDLS and CDR2 as YYNGEE. The CDR3 protein is CASSERGQETQYF. The CDR3 nucleotides are TGTGCCAGCAGCGAAAGGGGACAAGAGACCCAGTACTTC.

The V and J genes are TRBV7-2 and TRBJ1-4; TRBD1 matches 8 bases. CDR1 is SGHTA and CDR2 is FQGNSA in the germline V gene. Germline trimming cut 4 bases from V and 7 bases from J; bases unmatched to any gene: 14. The CDR3 has 17 amino acids. CDR3 loop: CASSSRQGIGDGEKLFF. Written as DNA, the CDR3 is TGTGCCAGCAGCTCGCGACAGGGGATCGGGGACGGTGAAAAACTGTTTTTT.